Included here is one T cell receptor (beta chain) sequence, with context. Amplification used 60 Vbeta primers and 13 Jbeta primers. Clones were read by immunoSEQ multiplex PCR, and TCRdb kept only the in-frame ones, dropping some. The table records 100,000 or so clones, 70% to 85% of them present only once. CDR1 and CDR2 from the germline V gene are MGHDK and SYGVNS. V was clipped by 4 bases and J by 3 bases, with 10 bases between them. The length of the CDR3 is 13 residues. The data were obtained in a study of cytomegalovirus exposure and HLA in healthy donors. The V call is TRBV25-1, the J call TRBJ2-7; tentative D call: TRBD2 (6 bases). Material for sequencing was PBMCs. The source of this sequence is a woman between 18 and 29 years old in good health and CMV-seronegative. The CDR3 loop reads CASSGWGDYEQYF. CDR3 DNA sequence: TGTGCCAGCAGTGGTTGGGGGGACTACGAGCAGTACTTC.